This TCR beta chain was captured in a study of CD8 T cells in ankylosing spondylitis. Study-level results: From matched ankylosing spondylitis synovial fluid, disease-linked clones were reportedly recovered at significantly enriched levels. Among TCR beta sequences, a motif of several highly homologous variants appeared characteristic of ankylosing spondylitis blood.

Trimming took 5 bases from V and 8 from J, leaving 21 bases between them. Germline CDR1 reads MNHEY; CDR2 reads SMNVEV (reference sequence). The CDR3 is 15 amino acids. About this clonotype itself: Antigen unknown.

TCRdb used MiXCR to reprocess the 5' RACE reads, holding one entry per CDR3 protein. There are about 840,000 distinct CDR3 sequences in the sample; approximately 12% occur only once, and less than 0.65% lies in the top ten. The chain carries TRBV27 and TRBJ1-2; D is perhaps TRBD1 (5 bases). The sample comprised blood, either unsorted or a sorted T cell fraction (not recorded which). This TCR derives from a male donor with ankylosing spondylitis. The DNA of the CDR3 is TGTGCCAGCAGTCGGGGGTCCCTTACTCCCTTCGGCTACACCTTC. Amino acids: CASSRGSLTPFGYTF.